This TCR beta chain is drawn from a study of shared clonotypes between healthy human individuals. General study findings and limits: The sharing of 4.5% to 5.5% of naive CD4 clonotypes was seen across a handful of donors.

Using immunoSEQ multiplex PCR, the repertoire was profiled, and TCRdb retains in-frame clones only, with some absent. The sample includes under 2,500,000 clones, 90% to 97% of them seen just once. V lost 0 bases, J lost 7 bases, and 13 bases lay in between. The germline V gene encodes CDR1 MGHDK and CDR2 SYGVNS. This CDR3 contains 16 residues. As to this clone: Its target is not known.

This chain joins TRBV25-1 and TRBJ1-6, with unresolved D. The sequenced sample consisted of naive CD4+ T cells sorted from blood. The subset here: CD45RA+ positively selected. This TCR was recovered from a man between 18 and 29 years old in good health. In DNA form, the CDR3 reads TGTGCCAGCAGTGAATACATGACGGACGGAAATTCACCCCTCCACTTT. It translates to CASSEYMTDGNSPLHF.